Listed below are T cell receptor beta chains from one sample, sequenced in a study of cytomegalovirus exposure and HLA in healthy donors. The repertoire was sequenced with immunoSEQ multiplex PCR; TCRdb's copy has only in-frame clones and lacks some. The sample holds 150,000 to 200,000 clones, about three quarters seen once. Specimen: PBMCs. Receptors were obtained from a middle-aged woman in good health and CMV-seropositive. Both conserved end residues are part of each CDR3. Fields, in order: J gene, V gene, clone size, D gene, CDR3 DNA, CDR3 protein. A D gene is named only where the DNA matches it firmly. Clone size is not always given. Where it is, it says once, few, many or a class for expanded clones.

TRBJ1-2,TRBV10-3,.,TRBD1,TGTGCCATCAGTGAGACCGGGGACAGGGGTTATGGCTACACCTTC,CAISETGDRGYGYTF
TRBJ2-1,TRBV7-9,.,TRBD2,TGTGCCAGCAGCAAGGGACTAGCGGAGCAGTTCTTC,CASSKGLAEQFF
TRBJ1-1,TRBV10-3,.,TRBD1,TGTGCCATCAGGGTGGGACAGTTGAACACTGAAGCTTTCTTT,CAIRVGQLNTEAFF
TRBJ1-1,TRBV28,few,TRBD1,TGTGCCAGCAGAGACAGGGTGAACACTGAAGCTTTCTTT,CASRDRVNTEAFF
TRBJ2-5,TRBV5-4,.,TRBD2,TGTGCCAGCAGCTTAGGCGGGGGGGATCAGGAGACCCAGTACTTC,CASSLGGGDQETQYF
TRBJ2-7,TRBV25-1,.,.,TGTGCCAGCAGTGAATTGGGGGGAACGAACTACGAGCAGTACTTC,CASSELGGTNYEQYF
TRBJ1-2,TRBV7-9,.,.,TGTGCCAGCAGCTTTGGCAGTGGCTATGGCTACACCTTC,CASSFGSGYGYTF
TRBJ1-1,TRBV5-5,.,TRBD1,TGTGCCAGCAGCTTGGGTTCAGGGGGCTACACTGAAGCTTTCTTT,CASSLGSGGYTEAFF
TRBJ2-1,TRBV4-1,.,.,TGCGCCAGCAGCCAGGAGCCAAACTACAATGAGCAGTTCTTC,CASSQEPNYNEQFF
TRBJ1-5,TRBV11-2,.,.,TGTGCCAGCAGCTTAGATCGGGAGACTTATAGCAATCAGCCCCAGCATTTT,CASSLDRETYSNQPQHF
TRBJ1-1,TRBV10-3,.,TRBD1,TGTGCCATCAGTGACTTATCGGGCAGGGGGTACACTGAAGCTTTCTTT,CAISDLSGRGYTEAFF
TRBJ1-2,TRBV6-6,few,.,TGTGCCAGCAGTTACTCGTTGAACAGCCAATATGGCTACACCTTC,CASSYSLNSQYGYTF
TRBJ1-5,TRBV6-4,.,.,TGTGCCAGCAGTCTCAGTAGCAATCAGCCCCAGCATTTT,CASSLSSNQPQHF
TRBJ2-1,TRBV10-2,.,TRBD1,TGCGCCACAACCGGGACAGCTGACAATGAGCAGTTCTTC,CATTGTADNEQFF
TRBJ1-1,TRBV9,.,.,TGTGCCAGCAGCGTAGATGGGGACACTGAAGCTTTCTTC,CASSVDGDTEAFF
TRBJ2-5,TRBV9,few,TRBD1,TGTGCCAGCAGCCCAAGACAGGGGTCCGGGGAGACCCAGTACTTC,CASSPRQGSGETQYF
TRBJ1-1,TRBV6-5,.,.,TGTGCCAGCTACCCCGGGGGAGGTGGGAGAACTGAAGCTTTCTTT,CASYPGGGGRTEAFF
TRBJ2-7,TRBV4-3,few,.,TGCGCCAGCAGCCAAGCGTACGGCGGTGGATCAGACGAGCAGTACTTC,CASSQAYGGGSDEQYF
TRBJ2-7,TRBV4-2,.,.,TGTGCCAGCAGCCAAGACGAGTTGTACGAGCAGTACTTC,CASSQDELYEQYF
TRBJ2-5,TRBV7-9,.,.,TGTGCCAGCAGCCGGGCAATGGACAGTCGAGAGACCCAGTACTTC,CASSRAMDSRETQYF
TRBJ1-2,TRBV5-1,.,.,TGCGCCAGCAGCTTAAGGGAGGCTAACTATGGCTACACCTTC,CASSLREANYGYTF
TRBJ1-1,TRBV10-3,.,TRBD1,TGTGCCATCAGTGAGACAGGGGGCACTGAAGCTTTCTTT,CAISETGGTEAFF
TRBJ1-2,TRBV6-5,.,.,TGTGCCAGCAGTTACGAGAGTAACTATGGCTACACCTTC,CASSYESNYGYTF
TRBJ1-1,TRBV11-2,.,.,TGTGCCAGCAGCTTAGCAGGGGACACTGAAGCTTTCTTT,CASSLAGDTEAFF
TRBJ1-2,TRBV18,.,.,TGTGCCAGCTCACGGACGACTCAGGGAGGTGGCTATGGCTACACCTTC,CASSRTTQGGGYGYTF
TRBJ1-6,TRBV11-3,.,TRBD1,TGTGCCAGCAAGTTAGCACAGGGGGGCACCTCAAATTCACCCCTCCACTTT,CASKLAQGGTSNSPLHF
TRBJ2-5,TRBV10-3,.,TRBD2,TGTGCCACTGGGGGGGACGAGACCCAGTACTTC,CATGGDETQYF
TRBJ2-1,TRBV7-9,.,.,TGTGCCAGCAGCTTAGGGGGCAGAGTCATCTCCTACAATGAGCAGTTCTTC,CASSLGGRVISYNEQFF
TRBJ1-2,TRBV28,once,.,TGTGCCAGCAGTTATCCAGGCTCTAACTATGGCTACACCTTC,CASSYPGSNYGYTF
TRBJ1-4,TRBV30,.,.,TGTGCCTGGAGAGGGGCCACGTGGGAAAAACTGTTTTTT,CAWRGATWEKLFF
TRBJ1-1,TRBV5-1,.,.,TGCGCCAGCAGCTTGGCCCTAAGCACTGAAGCTTTCTTT,CASSLALSTEAFF
TRBJ2-3,TRBV18,.,.,TGTGCCAGCTCACCAGCGGAGCCCACAGATACGCAGTATTTT,CASSPAEPTDTQYF
TRBJ2-7,TRBV5-1,.,.,TGCGCCAGCAGCTTGGGTCAGGGCAACTACGAGCAGTACTTC,CASSLGQGNYEQYF
TRBJ1-1,TRBV5-1,.,TRBD1,TGCGCCAGCAGCTCCAACCAGGGACAGTTGAACACTGAAGCTTTCTTT,CASSSNQGQLNTEAFF
TRBJ1-1,TRBV5-4,.,.,TGTGCCAGCAGAAGACAGCCCGAGAACACTGAAGCTTTCTTT,CASRRQPENTEAFF
TRBJ2-3,TRBV18,.,.,TGTGCCAGCGAAATGCAGGGTGAGGCAGATACGCAGTATTTT,CASEMQGEADTQYF
TRBJ2-7,TRBV9,.,TRBD2,TGTGCCAGCAGCGCCCATGAGATACTAGCGGGGGGGTACGAGCAGTACTTC,CASSAHEILAGGYEQYF
TRBJ2-5,TRBV7-9,.,.,TGTGCCAGCGGAACCGGGACAACCTCGCAAGAGACCCAGTACTTC,CASGTGTTSQETQYF
TRBJ1-1,TRBV19,.,TRBD1,TGTGCCAGTAGTCAGGGACAGAAAATTGAAGCTTTCTTT,CASSQGQKIEAFF
TRBJ1-4,TRBV19,.,.,TGTGCCAGTAGTGCTGACAGTCGTAACGCGGCAGCTAATGAAAAACTGTTTTTT,CASSADSRNAAANEKLFF
TRBJ2-1,TRBV7-2,.,TRBD2,TGTGCCAGCAGCTTAGGCGGGGGGGCGTCGTACAATGAGCAGTTCTTC,CASSLGGGASYNEQFF
TRBJ1-5,TRBV19,.,.,TGTGCCAGTAGCATCCGACGGGGAAGCAATCAGCCCCAGCATTTT,CASSIRRGSNQPQHF
TRBJ1-3,TRBV6-6,.,.,TGTGCCAGCACCTTTGGGGCAGGGGGAAACACCATATATTTT,CASTFGAGGNTIYF
TRBJ2-1,TRBV19,.,TRBD2,TGTGCCAGTAGCCTAGCGGGGGCCTCCTACAATGAGCAGTTCTTC,CASSLAGASYNEQFF
TRBJ1-4,TRBV5-1,.,.,TGCGCCAGCAGCTTGGAAGGGGGATCGGGTGAAAAACTGTTTTTT,CASSLEGGSGEKLFF
TRBJ2-2,TRBV5-1,.,.,TGCGCCAGCAGCCCCGGTGGGGGCGCGCTACAAACCGGGGAGCTGTTTTTT,CASSPGGGALQTGELFF
TRBJ2-4,TRBV29-1,.,.,TGCAGCGTTGGGGCTGGCCAGGGCAAAGTTCAGTACTTC,CSVGAGQGKVQYF
TRBJ1-1,TRBV6-4,.,.,TGTGCCAGCAGCACGGGACAAAACACTGAAGCTTTCTTT,CASSTGQNTEAFF
TRBJ1-1,TRBV29-1,.,TRBD1,TGCAGCGTCCGGACAGGGGGCAGGACTGAAGCTTTCTTT,CSVRTGGRTEAFF
TRBJ2-7,TRBV7-9,few,.,TGTGCCAGCAGCTTACGCGGCATCTACGAGCAGTACTTC,CASSLRGIYEQYF
TRBJ1-2,TRBV11-2,.,.,TGTGCCAGCAGCTTAGGAAGGACAGACTATGGCTACACCTTC,CASSLGRTDYGYTF
TRBJ2-7,TRBV7-8,.,.,TGTGCCAGCAGCTTGGAGAGGGAGCAGTACTTC,CASSLEREQYF
TRBJ1-1,TRBV6-6,once,TRBD1,TGTGCCAGCAGTTTGGGACAGTTCACTGAAGCTTTCTTT,CASSLGQFTEAFF
TRBJ2-5,TRBV7-2,.,TRBD2,TGTGCCAGCAGCGCGGGGGAAGGAGAGACCCAGTACTTC,CASSAGEGETQYF
TRBJ2-1,TRBV5-1,.,.,TGCGCCAGCAGCCAAGGGCGGACAGACACAAATGAGCAGTTCTTC,CASSQGRTDTNEQFF
TRBJ2-7,TRBV7-9,.,TRBD1,TGTGCCAGCAGCCAGGACAGGGAGCACGAGCAGTACTTC,CASSQDREHEQYF
TRBJ1-3,TRBV7-2,.,TRBD1,TGTGCCAGCAGCCTGGACAGGGGGCGAGCTGGAAACACCATATATTTT,CASSLDRGRAGNTIYF